Listed here are 28 T cell receptor beta chains from one sample, sequenced in a study of blood T cells in healthy people across ages. Sample-barcoded 5' priming and a J-beta primer mix drove a second PCR of roughly 6 to 12 cycles. MiXCR, run by TCRdb on the 5' RACE reads, gives a single entry per CDR3 protein. The sample lists 800,000 to 950,000 distinct CDR3 sequences, about 36% occurring once. The sample was blood. These receptors all come from a man aged 18 to 30 in good health.

This clonotype was seen more than once but under ten times. The chain couples TRBV27 to TRBJ1-2; TRBD1 matches at 11 bases. The CDR3 spans 16 residues. Germline-derived CDR1 and CDR2 are MNHEY and SMNVEV (reference sequence). J gave up 7 bases and V 3 bases, and 10 bases lay outside the gene matches. The CDR3 DNA sequence: TGTGCCAGCAGTTTTGGTCGGACAGGGGGCGGTGGTGGCTACACCTTC. This encodes CASSFGRTGGGGGYTF.

Only one count was recorded for this clonotype. This sequence may be a read error, since a much larger clone differs from it by one base. This chain links TRBV20-1 with TRBJ2-5; D possibly matches TRBD1 or TRBD2 (5 bases each). This CDR3 has 13 residues. Per the germline V gene, CDR1 is DFQATT and CDR2 is SNEGSKA (reference sequence). This chain's CDR3 is CSATRDVQETRYF. The CDR3 DNA sequence: TGCAGTGCTACCCGGGACGTACAAGAGACCCGGTACTTC.

The J gene is TRBJ1-1, the V gene TRBV10-3, with a possible D match to TRBD1 (5 bases). This CDR3 is built from 18 residues. Germline V lookup: CDR1 ENHRY, CDR2 SYGVKD. Trimming pared 3 bases from V and 1 base from J, leaving 21 bases between. Here the CDR3 DNA reads TGTGCCATCAGTGACCCGGAAAGTTTCCGACAGCCGAACACTGAAGCTTTCTTT. Its protein is CAISDPESFRQPNTEAFF.

As concerns this clonotype: Since a much larger clone is just one base distant, this may be a read error. The rearrangement joins TRBV7-2 to TRBJ2-1, with 8 bases fitting TRBD1. The germline V gene has CDR1 SGHTA and CDR2 FQGNSA. The CDR3 sequence is 13 residues long. Losses at the gene ends were 5 bases for V and 13 bases for J; bases not matched to a gene: 10. This CDR3 reads CASSLGQVTTQFF. The CDR3 DNA reads TGTGCCAGCAGCCTGGGACAGGTCACGACCCAGTTCTTC.

This clonotype was seen a handful of times. A single base separates this from a much larger clone, so it may be a read error. This chain links TRBV7-2 with TRBJ2-5, with no clear D. The CDR3 extends over 13 amino acids. Trimming shortened V by 3 bases and J by 11 bases, and 16 bases separated the two germline ends. The germline gives CDR1 SGHTA, CDR2 FQGNSA. The DNA for the CDR3 is TGTGCCAGCAGCTTTATCAGGCAGGATGAGCAGTACTTC. As protein: CASSFIRQDEQYF.

This clonotype was recorded at least ten times. The V call is TRBV20-1, the J call TRBJ2-7; D may be TRBD1 (5 bases). V lost 1 base and J 0 bases, leaving 19 bases between the germline ends. This CDR3 has 17 residues. Germline CDR1 and CDR2: DFQATT and SNEGSKA (reference sequence). CDR3 sequence reads: CSARVDEKGISSYEQYF. Here the CDR3 DNA reads TGCAGTGCTAGAGTTGATGAGAAGGGGATAAGCTCCTACGAGCAGTACTTC.

This sequence joins TRBV9 and TRBJ1-2; no clear D gene. Germline CDR1 reads SGDLS; CDR2 reads YYNGEE. V lost 5 bases, J lost 4 bases, and 12 bases lay in between. This CDR3 spans 13 amino acids. The CDR3 DNA sequence: TGTGCCAGCAGTGGAAACCCGGGCTATGGCTACACCTTC. This gives the protein CASSGNPGYGYTF.

At least ten counts were recorded for this clonotype. J is TRBJ1-2 and V is TRBV4-3; the D is unclear. This CDR3 is built from 14 residues. CDR1 and CDR2 from the germline V gene are LGHNA and YSLEER. V was cut by 3 bases and J by 2 bases, with 10 bases left in between. CDR3: CASSHPDGNYGYTF. CDR3 DNA sequence: TGCGCCAGCAGCCATCCCGACGGAAACTATGGCTACACCTTC.

This clonotype has more than one count but fewer than ten. The gene calls are TRBV5-1 and TRBJ1-4; D not resolved. Germline V gene sequence: CDR1 SGHRS, CDR2 YFSETQ. The CDR3 extends over 13 amino acids. V was cut by 5 bases and J by 0 bases, with 5 bases left in between. The CDR3 spells CASRTATNEKLFF. Written as DNA, the CDR3 is TGCGCCAGCAGGACCGCAACTAATGAAAAACTGTTTTTT. Variable domain in full (rest from reference TRBV5-1 and TRBJ1-4): KAGVTQTPRYLIKTRGQQVTLSCSPISGHRSVSWYQQTPGQGLQFLFEYFSETQRNKGNFPGRFSGRQFSNSRSEMNVSTLELGDSALYLCASRTATNEKLFFGSGTQLSVL.

This chain joins TRBV20-1 and TRBJ2-1; 9 bases are shared with TRBD2. Germline values: CDR1 DFQATT, CDR2 SNEGSKA (reference sequence). With 1 base clipped from V and 7 bases from J, the junction kept 5 bases outside the gene matches. The CDR3 is 14 residues long. The CDR3 sequence: CSARVGRGGNEQFF. In DNA form, the CDR3 reads TGCAGTGCTAGAGTAGGGCGGGGGGGTAATGAGCAGTTCTTC.

The gene calls are TRBV4-3 and TRBJ1-2; 7 bases line up with TRBD1. Trimming cost V 1 base and J 2 bases; bases outside gene matches: 1. The CDR3 has 14 residues. Germline CDR1 and CDR2: LGHNA and YSLEER. The CDR3 is CASSQGDSNYGYTF. The DNA of the CDR3 is TGCGCCAGCAGCCAAGGGGACAGCAACTATGGCTACACCTTC.

This clonotype occurred a few times. The gene calls are TRBV14 and TRBJ2-1; D possibly corresponds to TRBD2 (6 bases). CDR1 is SGHDN and CDR2 is FVKESK in the germline V gene. This CDR3 is 14 amino acids long. Trimming stripped 4 bases from V and 10 bases from J, with 17 bases between. The CDR3 DNA sequence: TGTGCCAGCAGCCCTCCAGGGAGGACCAGGGAGCAGTTCTTC. Amino acid sequence: CASSPPGRTREQFF.

The chain is built from TRBV4-1 and TRBJ1-1, with 8 nucleotides matching TRBD1. Germline assignment: CDR1 MGHRA and CDR2 YSYEKL. The J segment lost 0 bases and the V segment lost 3 bases, leaving 9 bases of the junction unmatched. CDR3 size: 17 residues. CDR3 sequence reads: CASSHTDRGDVNTEAFF. The DNA for the CDR3 is TGCGCCAGCAGCCATACTGACAGGGGAGATGTGAACACTGAAGCTTTCTTT.

V and J are TRBV7-2 and TRBJ2-3; D tentatively reads TRBD1 or TRBD2 (5 bases each). Germline V gene lookup returns CDR1 SGHTA and CDR2 FQGNSA. The CDR3 is 14 residues long. V was pared by 7 bases and J by 0 bases, with 11 bases between. CDR3 bases: TGTGCCAGCAAAAACGGGGCGAGCACAGATACGCAGTATTTT. This codes for CASKNGASTDTQYF.

The chain links TRBV30 to TRBJ2-1, with TRBD2 matching over 13 bases. The end of the DNA aligns better with TRBJ2-7, so the J call may be wrong. The CDR3 spans 17 residues. CDR1 and CDR2 (germline): GTSNPN, SVGIG (reference sequence). In DNA form, the CDR3 reads TGTGCCTGGAGTGGATATCACGGGACTAGCGGGGACAATGAGCAGTACTTC. Protein: CAWSGYHGTSGDNEQYF.

This clonotype has ten or more counts. This rearrangement joins TRBV12-3 or TRBV12-4 to TRBJ2-6; 9 nucleotides agree with TRBD2. Trimming at V came to 5 bases and at J to 2 bases, leaving 4 bases not matched to a gene. There are 16 residues in the CDR3. CDR3 in amino acids: CASSRGGATGANVLTF. The CDR3 nucleotides read TGTGCCAGCAGTCGCGGGGGGGCCACTGGGGCCAACGTCCTGACTTTC.

The chain uses TRBV6-5 and TRBJ2-2; D may be TRBD2 (6 bases). The length of the CDR3 is 14 residues. V was shortened by 5 bases and J by 5 bases, with 12 bases between the two germline ends. Germline assignment: CDR1 MNHEY and CDR2 SVGAGI. The CDR3 DNA follows: TGTGCCAGCAGTGGGTCTGGGGGGACCGGGGAGCTGTTTTTT. Translation gives CASSGSGGTGELFF.

This clonotype was seen a few times. The gene calls are TRBV5-5 and TRBJ1-2, with TRBD1 matching over 11 bases. The CDR3 consists of 14 residues. Germline assignment: CDR1 SGHKS and CDR2 YYEKEE (reference sequence). V gave up 4 bases and J gave up 8 bases; unmatched junction bases: 7. The CDR3 region has the DNA TGTGCCAGCAGCAGGGAGGGACAGGGGGGCGGCTACACCTTC. This gives the protein CASSREGQGGGYTF. The full variable domain, in which reference TRBV5-5 and TRBJ1-2 provide the parts outside the CDR3, is DAGVTQSPTHLIKTRGQQVTLRCSPISGHKSVSWYQQVLGQGPQFIFQYYEKEERGRGNFPDRFSARQFPNYSSELNVNALLLGDSALYLCASSREGQGGGYTFGSGTRLTVV.

The rearrangement joins TRBV29-1 to TRBJ1-1; D is ambiguous. CDR1 is SQVTM and CDR2 is ANQGSEA in the germline V gene. This CDR3 contains 13 residues. Trimming took 1 base from V and 5 from J, leaving 11 bases between them. As DNA, the CDR3 is TGCAGCGTTGAAGTCTTGGGGTGGACTGAAGCTTTCTTT. Amino acids: CSVEVLGWTEAFF.

This chain joins TRBV14 and TRBJ2-2; no definite D call. The CDR3 sequence is 14 residues long. Germline lookup yields CDR1 SGHDN and CDR2 FVKESK. The V end lost 1 base, the J end lost 3 bases, and 6 bases lay between the germline ends. CDR3 nucleotide sequence: TGTGCCAGCAGCCAAGTCCGGGACACCGGGGAGCTGTTTTTT. This gives the protein CASSQVRDTGELFF.

With respect to this clonotype: Compared with germline, one end of the junction differs, possibly owing to a read error. The chain combines TRBV15 with TRBJ1-5, with a tentative D call TRBD1 (5 bases). Germline V gene sequence: CDR1 LNHNV, CDR2 YYDKDF (reference sequence). CDR3 length: 15 amino acids. The CDR3 DNA reads as TGTGCCACCGCGCCGGGGGAGTATAGCAGTCAGCCCCAGCATTTT. This encodes CATAPGEYSSQPQHF. The full variable domain, completed using reference TRBV15 and TRBJ1-5, is DAMVIQNPRYQVTQFGKPVTLSCSQTLNHNVMYWYQQKSSQAPKLLFHYYDKDFNNEADTPDNFQSRRPNTSFCFLDIRSPGLGDTAMYLCATAPGEYSSQPQHFGDGTRLSIL.

The table lists this clonotype with a few counts. This sequence joins TRBV7-2 and TRBJ2-1; 10 bases agree with TRBD1. V was pared by 4 bases and J by 0 bases, with 3 bases of the junction left unmatched. Germline CDR1 SGHTA, CDR2 FQGNSA. CDR3 size: 16 residues. The CDR3 region has the DNA TGTGCCAGCAGCTCTAGGACAGGGGGCTCCTACAATGAGCAGTTCTTC. Translated: CASSSRTGGSYNEQFF. Together with reference TRBV7-2 and TRBJ2-1, the CDR3 gives the full variable domain: GAGVSQSPSNKVTEKGKDVELRCDPISGHTALYWYRQSLGQGLEFLIYFQGNSAPDKSGLPSDRFSAERTGGSVSTLTIQRTQQEDSAVYLCASSSRTGGSYNEQFFGPGTRLTVL.

The DNA of the CDR3 is TGTGCCAGCAGGAAAACCGGGACTAGCTCCGGTCATGCGCAGTATTTT. This codes for CASRKTGTSSGHAQYF. The genes are TRBV7-2 and TRBJ2-3; 9 bases match TRBD2. V shed 6 bases and J 10 bases; nucleotides not matched to a gene: 17. The CDR3 is made up of 16 amino acids. CDR1 is SGHTA and CDR2 is FQGNSA in the germline V gene.

The sample holds many counts of this clonotype. This chain uses TRBV20-1 with TRBJ1-2; D call uncertain. Trimming pared 6 bases from V and 8 bases from J, leaving 10 bases between. CDR3 length equals 10 residues. In germline, CDR1 is DFQATT, CDR2 SNEGSKA (reference sequence). CDR3 amino acids: CSADADGYTF. Here the CDR3 DNA reads TGCAGTGCGGATGCGGACGGCTACACCTTC.

The rearrangement joins TRBV2 to TRBJ1-4, with D possibly matching TRBD1 (5 bases). Germline CDR1 and CDR2: SNHLY and FYNNEI. Trimming stripped 4 bases from V and 1 base from J, with 7 bases between. The CDR3 extends over 14 amino acids. The CDR3 DNA reads as TGTGCCAGCAGTGTAAGGGGAACTAATGAAAAACTGTTTTTT. Translating gives CASSVRGTNEKLFF.

The J gene is TRBJ2-5, the V gene TRBV12-3 or TRBV12-4; D is perhaps TRBD2 (6 bases). Trimming cost V 5 bases and J 2 bases, with 24 bases left between them. The CDR3 extends over 18 amino acids. CDR3 loop: CASSPFWPLGGRQETQYF. CDR3 DNA: TGTGCCAGCAGTCCCTTCTGGCCCCTCGGGGGAAGACAAGAGACCCAGTACTTC.

This clonotype was picked up a small number of times. The chain recombines TRBV5-1 with TRBJ1-4; possibly TRBD1 for D (5 bases). Looked up from germline, CDR1 is SGHRS and CDR2 is YFSETQ. There are 15 residues in the CDR3. Trimming removed 1 base at V and 5 bases at J, with 12 bases between. The CDR3 DNA is TGCGCCAGCAGCTTGCTTGCAGGGCAGAATGAAAAACTGTTTTTT. Protein: CASSLLAGQNEKLFF.

As concerns this clonotype: One end of the junction does not line up with germline, which may come from a read error. J is TRBJ2-6 and V is TRBV6-6; D possibly corresponds to TRBD2 (5 bases). This CDR3 spans 14 amino acids. CDR1 is MNHNY, CDR2 SVGAGI, per germline (reference sequence). The CDR3 DNA reads TGTGCCAGCATAAAGGACTCTGGGACCAACGTCCTGACTTTC. It is translated as CASIKDSGTNVLTF.